This T cell receptor beta chain was obtained from a study of PD-L1 blockade in urothelial cancer. Study summary: Blood samples had a median of 141,255 T cells. Study results and caveats: A below-median TCR clonality in blood before treatment predicted better survival.

TCRdb's copy holds only in-frame clones and misses some; the assay was immunoSEQ multiplex PCR. The sample consists of roughly 100,000 clones, 80% to 90% of them appearing once. The time point denotes: pretreatment peripheral blood. Regarding this clone: Its antigen is not known.

Per germline, CDR1 SGHRS and CDR2 YFSETQ. Trimming removed 6 bases from V and 3 bases from J; junction bases left unmatched: 5. The CDR3 spans 14 residues. This receptor was obtained from a woman over 75 with urothelial cancer. The source was PBMCs, collected around atezolizumab (anti-PD-L1) treatment. This chain joins TRBV5-1 and TRBJ2-5, with 10 nucleotides matching TRBD1. The CDR3, as DNA: TGCGCCAGCAACTCGGGACAGGGGAAAGAGACCCAGTACTTC. Its protein is CASNSGQGKETQYF.